Sequencing of this TCR beta chain was carried out in a study of shared clonotypes between healthy human individuals. Study conclusions and caveats: The expectation was that sequencing depth would affect clonotype sharing among donors.

Turning to this clone: The antigen remains unidentified.

Replicate PCRs for sorted subsets used approximately 190 ng DNA; this equaled 33,000 or so T cell genomes. Methods used by the authors: Quality scores were absent from the junction-only immunoSEQ sequences, so filtering differed. Produced via immunoSEQ multiplex PCR; TCRdb's table is partial and in-frame only. That table is the source of V, J and clone size, and D and trimming were worked out from the DNA. The profile shows over 2,000,000 clones, 93% of them singletons. Selected positively for CCR7 and CD45RO-negative, naive CD8 cells excluded terminally differentiated effector memory CD45RA+ cells. The TCR was taken from a man aged 18 to 29 in good health. Some clones in this sample may be carry-over from other donors' samples. Sequencing input: naive CD8+ T cells from PBMCs.

The CDR3 DNA reads TGTGCCAGCAGCTCCCCGGGTAGCGGGACGACCGGGGAGCTGTTTTTT. Translation: CASSSPGSGTTGELFF. The chain recombines TRBV9 with TRBJ2-2; 8 bases are shared with TRBD2. V shed 4 bases, J shed 5 bases, and the junction held 10 bases outside the gene matches. The CDR3 runs 16 residues. In germline, CDR1 is SGDLS, CDR2 YYNGEE. The whole variable domain, remainder taken from reference TRBV9 and TRBJ2-2, is DSGVTQTPKHLITATGQRVTLRCSPRSGDLSVYWYQQSLDQGLQFLIQYYNGEERAKGNILERFSAQQFPDLHSELNLSSLELGDSALYFCASSSPGSGTTGELFFGEGSRLTVL.